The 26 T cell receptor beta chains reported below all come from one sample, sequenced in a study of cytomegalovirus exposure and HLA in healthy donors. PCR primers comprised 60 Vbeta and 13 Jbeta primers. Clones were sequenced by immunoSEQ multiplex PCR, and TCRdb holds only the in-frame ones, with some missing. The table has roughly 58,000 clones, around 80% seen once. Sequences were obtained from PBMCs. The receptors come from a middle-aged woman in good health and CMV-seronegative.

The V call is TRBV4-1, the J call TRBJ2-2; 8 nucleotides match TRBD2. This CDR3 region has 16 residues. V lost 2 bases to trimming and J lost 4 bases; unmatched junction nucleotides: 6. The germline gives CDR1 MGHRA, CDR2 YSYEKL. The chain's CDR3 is CASSQFREGLTGELFF. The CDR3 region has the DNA TGCGCCAGCAGCCAATTCCGGGAGGGCCTCACCGGGGAGCTGTTTTTT.

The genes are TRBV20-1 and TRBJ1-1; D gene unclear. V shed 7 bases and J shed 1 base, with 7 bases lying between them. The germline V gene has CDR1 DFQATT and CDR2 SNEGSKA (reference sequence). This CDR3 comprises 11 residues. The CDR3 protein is CSGSRNTEAFF. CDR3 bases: TGCAGTGGCAGTCGGAACACTGAAGCTTTCTTT.

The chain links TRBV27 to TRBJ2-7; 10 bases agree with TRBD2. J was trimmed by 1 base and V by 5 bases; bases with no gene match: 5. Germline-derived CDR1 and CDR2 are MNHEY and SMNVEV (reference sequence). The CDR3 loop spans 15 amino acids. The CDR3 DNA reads TGTGCCAGCAGTCTAGCGGGAGCTTCATCCTACGAGCAGTACTTC. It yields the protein CASSLAGASSYEQYF.

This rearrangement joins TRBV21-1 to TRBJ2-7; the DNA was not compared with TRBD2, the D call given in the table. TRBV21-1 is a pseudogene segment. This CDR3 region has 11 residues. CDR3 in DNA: TGTGCCAGCTTGTTCTACTACGAGCAGTACTTC. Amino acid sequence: CASLFYYEQYF.

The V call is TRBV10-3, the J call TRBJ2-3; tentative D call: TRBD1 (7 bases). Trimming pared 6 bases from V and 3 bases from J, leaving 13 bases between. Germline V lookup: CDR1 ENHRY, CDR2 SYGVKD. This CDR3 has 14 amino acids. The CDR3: CAISPQGRTDTQYF. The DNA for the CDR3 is TGTGCCATCAGCCCACAGGGGAGGACAGATACGCAGTATTTT.

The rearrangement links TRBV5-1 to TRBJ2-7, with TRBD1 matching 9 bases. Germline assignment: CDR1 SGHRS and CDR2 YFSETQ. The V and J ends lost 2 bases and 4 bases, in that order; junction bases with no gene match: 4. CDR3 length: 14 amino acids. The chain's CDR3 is CASSFTGGGYEQYF. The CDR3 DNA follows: TGCGCCAGCAGCTTTACAGGGGGCGGGTACGAGCAGTACTTC. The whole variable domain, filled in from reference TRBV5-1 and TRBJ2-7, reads KAGVTQTPRYLIKTRGQQVTLSCSPISGHRSVSWYQQTPGQGLQFLFEYFSETQRNKGNFPGRFSGRQFSNSRSEMNVSTLELGDSALYLCASSFTGGGYEQYFGPGTRLTVT.

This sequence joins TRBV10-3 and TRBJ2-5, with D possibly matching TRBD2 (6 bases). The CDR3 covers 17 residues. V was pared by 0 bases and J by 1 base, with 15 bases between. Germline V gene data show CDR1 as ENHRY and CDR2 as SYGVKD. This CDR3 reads CAISESAGLAPQETQYF. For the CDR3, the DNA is TGTGCCATCAGTGAGTCTGCCGGTCTAGCGCCCCAAGAGACCCAGTACTTC.

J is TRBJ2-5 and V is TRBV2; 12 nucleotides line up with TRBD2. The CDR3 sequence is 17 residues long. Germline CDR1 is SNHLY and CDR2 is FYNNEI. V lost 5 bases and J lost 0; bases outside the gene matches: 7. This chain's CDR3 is CASSSGLAGTHQETQYF. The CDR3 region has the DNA TGTGCCAGCAGTTCCGGACTAGCGGGGACCCACCAAGAGACCCAGTACTTC.

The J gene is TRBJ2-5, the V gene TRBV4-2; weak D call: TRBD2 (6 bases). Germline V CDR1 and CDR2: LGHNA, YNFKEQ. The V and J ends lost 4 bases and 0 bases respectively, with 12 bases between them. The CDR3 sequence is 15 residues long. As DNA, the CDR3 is TGTGCCAGCAGCCCGCGCAGGGACTACCAAGAGACCCAGTACTTC. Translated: CASSPRRDYQETQYF.

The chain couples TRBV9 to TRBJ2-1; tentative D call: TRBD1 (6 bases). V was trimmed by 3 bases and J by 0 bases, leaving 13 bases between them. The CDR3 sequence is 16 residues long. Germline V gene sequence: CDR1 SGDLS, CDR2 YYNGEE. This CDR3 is CASSAQGLSSYNEQFF. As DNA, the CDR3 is TGTGCCAGCAGCGCACAGGGCTTGAGCTCCTACAATGAGCAGTTCTTC.

CDR3: CASSGGGSTDTQYF. CDR3 coding DNA: TGTGCCAGCAGTGGCGGGGGTAGCACAGATACGCAGTATTTT. This chain links TRBV6-4 with TRBJ2-3; 7 nucleotides agree with TRBD2. With 4 bases clipped from V and 0 bases from J, the junction kept 1 base outside the gene matches. This CDR3 is 14 amino acids long. Germline CDR1 is MRHNA and CDR2 is SNTAGT.

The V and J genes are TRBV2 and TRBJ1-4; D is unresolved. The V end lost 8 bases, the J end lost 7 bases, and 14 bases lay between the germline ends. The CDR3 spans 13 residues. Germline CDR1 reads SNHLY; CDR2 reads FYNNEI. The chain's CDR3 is CASRDPRSEKLFF. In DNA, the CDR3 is TGTGCCAGCCGGGATCCACGTAGTGAAAAACTGTTTTTT.

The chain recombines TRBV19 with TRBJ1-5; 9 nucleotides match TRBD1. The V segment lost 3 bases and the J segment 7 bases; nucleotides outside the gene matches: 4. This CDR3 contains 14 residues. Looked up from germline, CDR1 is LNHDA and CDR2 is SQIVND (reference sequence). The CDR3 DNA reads TGTGCCAGTAGTATGGGACAGGGTGGGCAGCCCCAGCATTTT. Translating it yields CASSMGQGGQPQHF.

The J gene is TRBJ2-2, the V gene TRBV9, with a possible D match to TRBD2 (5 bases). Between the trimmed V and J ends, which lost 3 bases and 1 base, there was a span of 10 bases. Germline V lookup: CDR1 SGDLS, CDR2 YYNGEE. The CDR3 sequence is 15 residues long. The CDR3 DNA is TGTGCCAGCAGCGCCGAGGCGGGGAACACCGGGGAGCTGTTTTTT. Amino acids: CASSAEAGNTGELFF.

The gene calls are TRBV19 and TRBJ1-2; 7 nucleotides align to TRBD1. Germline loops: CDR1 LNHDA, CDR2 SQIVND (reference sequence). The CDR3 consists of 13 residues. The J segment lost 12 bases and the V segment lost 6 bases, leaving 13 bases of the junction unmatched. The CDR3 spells CASRPALQGHDTF. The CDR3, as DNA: TGTGCCAGTAGGCCCGCCTTACAGGGGCATGACACCTTC. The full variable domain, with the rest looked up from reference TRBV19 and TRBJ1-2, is DGGITQSPKYLFRKEGQNVTLSCEQNLNHDAMYWYRQDPGQGLRLIYYSQIVNDFQKGDIAEGYSVSREKKESFPLTVTSAQKNPTAFYLCASRPALQGHDTFGSGTRLTVV.

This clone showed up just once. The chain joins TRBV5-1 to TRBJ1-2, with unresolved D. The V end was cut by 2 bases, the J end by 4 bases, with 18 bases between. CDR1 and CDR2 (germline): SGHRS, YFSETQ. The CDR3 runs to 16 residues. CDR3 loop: CASSFLPNALSYGYTF. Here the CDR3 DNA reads TGCGCCAGCAGCTTTCTCCCTAATGCCCTCTCCTATGGCTACACCTTC.

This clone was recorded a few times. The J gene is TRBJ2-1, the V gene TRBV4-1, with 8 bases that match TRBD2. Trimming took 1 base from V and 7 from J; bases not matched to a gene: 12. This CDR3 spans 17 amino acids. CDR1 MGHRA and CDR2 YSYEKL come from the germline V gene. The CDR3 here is CASSQVPREGMVNEQFF. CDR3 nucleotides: TGCGCCAGCAGCCAAGTCCCCCGGGAGGGGATGGTAAATGAGCAGTTCTTC.

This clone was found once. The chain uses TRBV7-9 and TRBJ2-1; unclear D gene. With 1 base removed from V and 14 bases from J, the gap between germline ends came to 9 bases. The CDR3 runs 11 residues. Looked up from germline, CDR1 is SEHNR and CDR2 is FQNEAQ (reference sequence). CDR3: CASSLVQEEFF. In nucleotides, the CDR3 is TGTGCCAGCAGCTTAGTTCAGGAAGAGTTCTTC.

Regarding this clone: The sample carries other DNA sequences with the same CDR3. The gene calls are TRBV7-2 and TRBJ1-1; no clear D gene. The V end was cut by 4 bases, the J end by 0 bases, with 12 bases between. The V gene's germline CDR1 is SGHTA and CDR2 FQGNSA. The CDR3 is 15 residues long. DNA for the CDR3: TGTGCCAGCAGCTGGGGAGGTCAGCTGAACACTGAAGCTTTCTTT. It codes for CASSWGGQLNTEAFF.

The CDR3, as DNA: TGTGCCAGTAGTTTGGCGGCCGGGACTAGCGGGTTTGCAGATACGCAGTATTTT. This sequence encodes CASSLAAGTSGFADTQYF. The chain couples TRBV19 to TRBJ2-3, with 12 positions matching TRBD2. The germline V gene encodes CDR1 LNHDA and CDR2 SQIVND (reference sequence). CDR3 length: 18 amino acids. With V trimmed by 5 bases and J by 4 bases, 13 bases remained unmatched. The complete variable domain, with remaining parts taken from reference TRBV19 and TRBJ2-3, reads DGGITQSPKYLFRKEGQNVTLSCEQNLNHDAMYWYRQDPGQGLRLIYYSQIVNDFQKGDIAEGYSVSREKKESFPLTVTSAQKNPTAFYLCASSLAAGTSGFADTQYFGPGTRLTVL.

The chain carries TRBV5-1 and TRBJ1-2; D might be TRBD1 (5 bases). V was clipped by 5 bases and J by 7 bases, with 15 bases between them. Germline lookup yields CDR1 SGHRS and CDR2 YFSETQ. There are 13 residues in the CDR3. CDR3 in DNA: TGCGCCAGCAGTTCCACGGCAGGGCCTGGCTACACCTTC. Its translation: CASSSTAGPGYTF.

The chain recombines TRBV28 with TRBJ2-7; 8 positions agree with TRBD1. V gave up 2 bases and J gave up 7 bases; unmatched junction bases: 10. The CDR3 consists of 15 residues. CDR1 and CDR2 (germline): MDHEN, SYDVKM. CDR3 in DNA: TGTGCCAGCAGTTTACTTGGACAGGGCGAGAGGGAGCAGTACTTC. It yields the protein CASSLLGQGEREQYF.

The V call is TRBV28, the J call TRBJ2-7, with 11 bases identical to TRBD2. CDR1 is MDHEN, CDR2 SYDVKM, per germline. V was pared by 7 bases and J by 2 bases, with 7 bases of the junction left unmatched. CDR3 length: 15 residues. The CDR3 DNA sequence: TGTGCCAGCACCGTAGCGGGAGGGGATCCCTACGAGCAGTACTTC. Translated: CASTVAGGDPYEQYF.

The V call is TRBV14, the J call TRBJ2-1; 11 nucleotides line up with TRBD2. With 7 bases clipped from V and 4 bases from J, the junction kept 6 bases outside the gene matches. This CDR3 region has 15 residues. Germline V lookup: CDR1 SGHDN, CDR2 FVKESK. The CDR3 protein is CASNPGTSGYNEQFF. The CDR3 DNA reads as TGTGCCAGCAATCCCGGGACTAGCGGATACAATGAGCAGTTCTTC.

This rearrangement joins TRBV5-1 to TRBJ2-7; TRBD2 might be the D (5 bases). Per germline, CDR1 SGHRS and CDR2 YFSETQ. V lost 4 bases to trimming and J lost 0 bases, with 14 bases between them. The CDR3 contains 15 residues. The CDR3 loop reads CASSPLIGSSYEQYF. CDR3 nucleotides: TGCGCCAGCAGCCCCTTAATAGGGAGCTCCTACGAGCAGTACTTC. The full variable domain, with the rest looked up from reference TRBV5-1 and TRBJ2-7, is KAGVTQTPRYLIKTRGQQVTLSCSPISGHRSVSWYQQTPGQGLQFLFEYFSETQRNKGNFPGRFSGRQFSNSRSEMNVSTLELGDSALYLCASSPLIGSSYEQYFGPGTRLTVT.

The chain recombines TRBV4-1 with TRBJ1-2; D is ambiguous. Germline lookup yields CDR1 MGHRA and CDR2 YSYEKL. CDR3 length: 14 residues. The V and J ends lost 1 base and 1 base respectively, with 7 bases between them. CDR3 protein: CASSQVSGNYGYTF. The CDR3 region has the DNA TGCGCCAGCAGCCAAGTTTCCGGTAACTATGGCTACACCTTC.